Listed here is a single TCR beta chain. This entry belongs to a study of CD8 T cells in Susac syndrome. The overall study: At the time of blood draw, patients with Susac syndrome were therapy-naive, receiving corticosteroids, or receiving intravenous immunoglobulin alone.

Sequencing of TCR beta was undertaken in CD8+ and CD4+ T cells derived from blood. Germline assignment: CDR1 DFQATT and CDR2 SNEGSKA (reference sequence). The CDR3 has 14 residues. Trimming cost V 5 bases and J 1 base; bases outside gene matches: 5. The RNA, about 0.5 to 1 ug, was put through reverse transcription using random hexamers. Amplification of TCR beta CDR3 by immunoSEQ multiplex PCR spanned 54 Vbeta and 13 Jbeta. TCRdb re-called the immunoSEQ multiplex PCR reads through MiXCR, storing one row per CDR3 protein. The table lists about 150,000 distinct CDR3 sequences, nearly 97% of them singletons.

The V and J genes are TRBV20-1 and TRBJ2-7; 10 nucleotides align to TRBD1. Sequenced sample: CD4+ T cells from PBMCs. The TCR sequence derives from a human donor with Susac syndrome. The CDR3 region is CSAYRDRGSYEQYF. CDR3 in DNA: TGCAGTGCTTACCGGGACAGGGGTTCCTACGAGCAGTACTTC.